Listed below are T cell receptor beta chains from one sample, sequenced in a study of blood T cell repertoires in COVID-19. Sequencing was performed with immunoSEQ multiplex PCR; in TCRdb, only in-frame clones are kept and a portion is missing. The repertoire has some 14,000 clones, approximately 80% of them found once; the top ten carry roughly 16%. Sequences were obtained from peripheral blood. All receptors derive from a human donor in a cohort sampled during active COVID-19. The CDR3 runs from the conserved cysteine through the conserved F or W. D genes are given only for firm matches. Not every row has a clone size; where given, it reads once, few, many or a size class.

clone_size: once; j_call: TRBJ2-3; v_call: TRBV5-1; d_call: TRBD1; cdr3_aa: CASSPRQGDPTDTQYF; cdr3_nt: TGCGCCAGCAGCCCAAGACAGGGCGACCCCACAGATACGCAGTATTTT
clone_size: -; j_call: TRBJ2-7; v_call: TRBV4-3; d_call: TRBD1; cdr3_aa: CASSQSGQLLYF; cdr3_nt: TGCGCCAGCAGCCAATCGGGACAGTTGCTGTACTTC
clone_size: -; j_call: TRBJ2-1; v_call: TRBV10-3; d_call: -; cdr3_aa: CAISDVAERQFF; cdr3_nt: TGTGCCATCAGTGACGTAGCGGAGCGGCAGTTCTTC
clone_size: few; j_call: TRBJ2-3; v_call: TRBV2; d_call: -; cdr3_aa: CASSGGQSSITDTQYF; cdr3_nt: TGTGCCAGCAGTGGCGGCCAGAGTTCTATCACAGATACGCAGTATTTT
clone_size: few; j_call: TRBJ1-1; v_call: TRBV18; d_call: -; cdr3_aa: CASSPIPTGNPNTEAFF; cdr3_nt: TGTGCCAGCTCACCAATCCCTACCGGGAACCCTAACACTGAAGCTTTCTTT
clone_size: -; j_call: TRBJ1-5; v_call: TRBV7-9; d_call: -; cdr3_aa: CASSPVGGGNQPQHF; cdr3_nt: TGTGCCAGCAGCCCGGTGGGAGGTGGCAATCAGCCCCAGCATTTT
clone_size: -; j_call: TRBJ1-1; v_call: TRBV4-3; d_call: -; cdr3_aa: CASSQDGAANTEAFF; cdr3_nt: TGCGCCAGCAGCCAAGATGGGGCTGCGAACACTGAAGCTTTCTTT
clone_size: -; j_call: TRBJ2-7; v_call: TRBV28; d_call: TRBD2; cdr3_aa: CASSFGLVVSYEQYF; cdr3_nt: TGTGCCAGCAGTTTCGGACTAGTAGTTTCCTACGAGCAGTACTTC
clone_size: -; j_call: TRBJ1-2; v_call: TRBV4-3; d_call: TRBD1; cdr3_aa: CASSHLGTGRGYTF; cdr3_nt: TGCGCCAGCAGCCATCTCGGGACAGGGAGAGGCTACACCTTC
clone_size: few; j_call: TRBJ2-7; v_call: TRBV7-2; d_call: -; cdr3_aa: CASSQQSSYEQYF; cdr3_nt: TGTGCCAGCAGCCAACAGAGCTCCTACGAGCAGTACTTC
clone_size: -; j_call: TRBJ1-6; v_call: TRBV30; d_call: TRBD1; cdr3_aa: CAWRTGNSPLHF; cdr3_nt: TGTGCCTGGAGGACAGGGAATTCACCCCTCCACTTT
clone_size: -; j_call: TRBJ2-5; v_call: TRBV7-2; d_call: -; cdr3_aa: CASSLDIRTQYF; cdr3_nt: TGTGCCAGCAGCTTAGACATTCGGACCCAGTACTTC
clone_size: -; j_call: TRBJ1-3; v_call: TRBV28; d_call: TRBD1; cdr3_aa: CASGGRDRVGNTIYF; cdr3_nt: TGTGCCAGCGGGGGGCGAGACAGGGTCGGAAACACCATATATTTT
clone_size: -; j_call: TRBJ2-7; v_call: TRBV5-4; d_call: -; cdr3_aa: CASSLGLKGSGNEQYF; cdr3_nt: TGTGCCAGCAGCTTGGGTTTAAAAGGGTCAGGGAACGAGCAGTACTTC
clone_size: -; j_call: TRBJ2-1; v_call: TRBV5-1; d_call: TRBD1; cdr3_aa: CASSLQGGKVNEQFF; cdr3_nt: TGCGCCAGCAGCTTGCAAGGGGGCAAGGTAAATGAGCAGTTCTTC
clone_size: -; j_call: TRBJ1-2; v_call: TRBV5-1; d_call: TRBD1; cdr3_aa: CASSVGQNYGYTF; cdr3_nt: TGCGCCAGCAGCGTGGGACAGAACTATGGCTACACCTTC
clone_size: -; j_call: TRBJ1-3; v_call: TRBV9; d_call: -; cdr3_aa: CASNTGSSGNTIYF; cdr3_nt: TGTGCCAGCAACACCGGGTCCTCTGGAAACACCATATATTTT
clone_size: -; j_call: TRBJ2-5; v_call: TRBV9; d_call: TRBD1; cdr3_aa: CASSVSTGVGETQYF; cdr3_nt: TGTGCCAGCAGCGTCTCCACAGGGGTTGGGGAGACCCAGTACTTC
clone_size: few; j_call: TRBJ2-7; v_call: TRBV30; d_call: TRBD1; cdr3_aa: CAWSEPPGQSNPYEQYF; cdr3_nt: TGTGCCTGGAGTGAACCCCCGGGACAGTCGAATCCCTACGAGCAGTACTTC
clone_size: once; j_call: TRBJ2-1; v_call: TRBV29-1; d_call: TRBD2; cdr3_aa: CSVEDWTSGSFDEQFF; cdr3_nt: TGCAGCGTTGAAGATTGGACTAGCGGGAGTTTTGATGAGCAGTTCTTC
clone_size: -; j_call: TRBJ2-4; v_call: TRBV11-2; d_call: -; cdr3_aa: CASSLAPLGVRPDKNIQYF; cdr3_nt: TGTGCCAGCAGCTTAGCCCCCTTAGGGGTCAGGCCTGACAAAAACATTCAGTACTTC
clone_size: -; j_call: TRBJ1-5; v_call: TRBV4-1; d_call: -; cdr3_aa: CASSQGGLQVRNQPQHF; cdr3_nt: TGCGCCAGCAGCCAAGGAGGTCTACAGGTACGCAATCAGCCCCAGCATTTT
clone_size: -; j_call: TRBJ1-3; v_call: TRBV6-5; d_call: TRBD1; cdr3_aa: CASSRDRGQDTIYF; cdr3_nt: TGTGCCAGCAGCCGGGACAGGGGACAGGACACCATATATTTT
clone_size: -; j_call: TRBJ2-7; v_call: TRBV28; d_call: -; cdr3_aa: CASSLGEQIYF; cdr3_nt: TGTGCCAGCAGTTTAGGTGAACAGATATACTTC
clone_size: -; j_call: TRBJ2-5; v_call: TRBV28; d_call: TRBD2; cdr3_aa: CASSLSPAGVKETQYF; cdr3_nt: TGTGCCAGCAGTTTATCCCCAGCGGGAGTAAAAGAGACCCAGTACTTC
clone_size: -; j_call: TRBJ2-3; v_call: TRBV6-2/TRBV6-3; d_call: -; cdr3_aa: CASSYAGTDTQYF; cdr3_nt: TGTGCCAGCAGTTACGCGGGCACAGATACGCAGTATTTT
clone_size: -; j_call: TRBJ2-7; v_call: TRBV14; d_call: -; cdr3_aa: CASSLTGVYEQYF; cdr3_nt: TGTGCCAGCAGCCTCACGGGAGTCTACGAGCAGTACTTC
clone_size: -; j_call: TRBJ2-6; v_call: TRBV7-6; d_call: TRBD2; cdr3_aa: CASSLERGGSGANVLTF; cdr3_nt: TGTGCCAGCAGCTTAGAGCGGGGCGGATCTGGGGCCAACGTCCTGACTTTC
clone_size: once; j_call: TRBJ2-7; v_call: TRBV19; d_call: TRBD2; cdr3_aa: CASSISSGRAYEQYF; cdr3_nt: TGTGCCAGTAGTATCTCTAGCGGGAGGGCCTACGAGCAGTACTTC
clone_size: -; j_call: TRBJ1-1; v_call: TRBV27; d_call: -; cdr3_aa: CASSVTGGTEAFF; cdr3_nt: TGTGCCAGCAGCGTGACAGGAGGAACTGAAGCTTTCTTT
clone_size: -; j_call: TRBJ2-3; v_call: TRBV27; d_call: -; cdr3_aa: CASSPLGGRTDTQYF; cdr3_nt: TGTGCCAGCAGTCCGTTGGGGGGACGCACAGATACGCAGTATTTT
clone_size: few; j_call: TRBJ1-4; v_call: TRBV2; d_call: TRBD1; cdr3_aa: CASSGQGTEKLFF; cdr3_nt: TGTGCCAGCAGTGGACAGGGGACTGAAAAACTGTTTTTT
clone_size: -; j_call: TRBJ1-5; v_call: TRBV6-5; d_call: -; cdr3_aa: CASTRGPSQPQHF; cdr3_nt: TGTGCCAGCACGCGGGGCCCGAGTCAGCCCCAGCATTTT
clone_size: -; j_call: TRBJ2-1; v_call: TRBV28; d_call: TRBD1; cdr3_aa: CASRQGVRNEQFF; cdr3_nt: TGTGCCAGCAGACAGGGGGTAAGGAATGAGCAGTTCTTC
clone_size: -; j_call: TRBJ1-2; v_call: TRBV28; d_call: TRBD1; cdr3_aa: CASRAQGGGYGYTF; cdr3_nt: TGTGCCAGCAGGGCTCAGGGGGGTGGCTATGGCTACACCTTC
clone_size: few; j_call: TRBJ2-1; v_call: TRBV6-6; d_call: -; cdr3_aa: CASSNPGLNEQFF; cdr3_nt: TGTGCCAGCTCGAATCCAGGATTGAATGAGCAGTTCTTC
clone_size: -; j_call: TRBJ2-7; v_call: TRBV18; d_call: TRBD1; cdr3_aa: CASSLRDRAEQYF; cdr3_nt: TGTGCCAGCTCACTCCGGGACAGGGCCGAGCAGTACTTC
clone_size: -; j_call: TRBJ2-5; v_call: TRBV19; d_call: TRBD2; cdr3_aa: CASSKLAGGRYQETQYF; cdr3_nt: TGTGCCAGTAGTAAACTAGCGGGGGGCCGGTACCAAGAGACCCAGTACTTC
clone_size: -; j_call: TRBJ1-2; v_call: TRBV30; d_call: TRBD1; cdr3_aa: CAWSVGTGGGYTF; cdr3_nt: TGTGCCTGGAGTGTTGGAACAGGGGGTGGCTACACCTTC
clone_size: -; j_call: TRBJ2-2; v_call: TRBV5-1; d_call: -; cdr3_aa: CASSMRQSSAGELFF; cdr3_nt: TGCGCCAGCAGCATGAGACAATCCTCGGCCGGGGAGCTGTTTTTT